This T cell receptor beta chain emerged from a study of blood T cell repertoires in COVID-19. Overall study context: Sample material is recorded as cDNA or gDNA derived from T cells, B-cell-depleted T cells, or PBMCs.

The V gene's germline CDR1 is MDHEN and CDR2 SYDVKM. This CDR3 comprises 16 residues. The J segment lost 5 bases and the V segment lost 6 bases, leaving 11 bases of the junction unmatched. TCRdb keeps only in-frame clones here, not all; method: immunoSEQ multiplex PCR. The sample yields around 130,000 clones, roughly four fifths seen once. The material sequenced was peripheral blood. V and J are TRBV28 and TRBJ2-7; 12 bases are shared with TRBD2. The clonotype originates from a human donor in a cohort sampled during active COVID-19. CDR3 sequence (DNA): TGTGCCAGCAGCCAACTAGCGGGAGGTTTTGTCGACGAGCAGTACTTC. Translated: CASSQLAGGFVDEQYF.